The rows below give T cell receptor beta chains drawn from one sample of a study of regulatory T cells in long-lasting Graves disease. In TCRdb, the multiplex PCR reads were re-called with MiXCR into one record per CDR3 protein. This table holds 600,000 to 650,000 distinct CDR3 sequences, roughly 16% found once. The data were also submitted as part of a second study, on T cells in Graves' hyperthyroidism and ophthalmopathy.

The source material was peripheral blood mononuclear cells (PBMCs), sampled at new diagnosis, from a patient treated with antithyroid drugs. The receptors stem from a woman under 40 with Graves disease. CDR3s include the opening cysteine and the closing phenylalanine or tryptophan. Each record gives: V gene, J gene, clone size, CDR3 protein. Clone size appears in some rows only: once, few, many, or a class for an expanded clone.

V: TRBV30
J: TRBJ1-5
size: NA
CDR3: CAWSVSRGNSNQPQHF

V: TRBV6-1
J: TRBJ2-7
size: many
CDR3: CASSSVPSGRAWNEQYF

V: TRBV27
J: TRBJ2-3
size: many
CDR3: CASVGGMGDTQYF

V: TRBV29-1
J: TRBJ1-1
size: many
CDR3: CSVLDSPWGTEAFF

V: TRBV28
J: TRBJ2-2
size: many
CDR3: CASSFSSPGQGAGTGELFF

V: TRBV11-1
J: TRBJ2-1
size: many
CDR3: CASTGGLAGYNEQFF

V: TRBV15
J: TRBJ1-1
size: few
CDR3: CATSGGVNTEAFF

V: TRBV6-5
J: TRBJ2-6
size: NA
CDR3: CASSYSDRSGANVLTF

V: TRBV15
J: TRBJ1-1
size: many
CDR3: CATSRGQGMNTEAFF

V: TRBV12-3/TRBV12-4
J: TRBJ2-3
size: many
CDR3: CASSLIQGSDTQYF

V: TRBV18
J: TRBJ2-7
size: few
CDR3: CASSPDDGGYEQYF

V: TRBV12-3/TRBV12-4
J: TRBJ2-4
size: NA
CDR3: CASSLSSGGMLAKNIQYF

V: TRBV6-2/TRBV6-3
J: TRBJ2-1
size: few
CDR3: CASSSEYEQFF

V: TRBV20-1
J: TRBJ2-7
size: NA
CDR3: CSSRVVYEQYF

V: TRBV28
J: TRBJ2-3
size: NA
CDR3: CASSLLRDVATDTQYF

V: TRBV18
J: TRBJ1-1
size: many
CDR3: CASSQKPQAEAFF

V: TRBV20-1
J: TRBJ1-5
size: many
CDR3: CSARGQFNQPQHF

V: TRBV7-6
J: TRBJ2-5
size: many
CDR3: CASSYAGTEETQYF

V: TRBV5-1
J: TRBJ2-3
size: many
CDR3: CASSWFEGTDTQYF

V: TRBV6-1
J: TRBJ1-6
size: NA
CDR3: CASTRARSSYNSPLHF

V: TRBV7-8
J: TRBJ2-5
size: many
CDR3: CASSGRGGFAETQYF

V: TRBV11-2
J: TRBJ1-5
size: many
CDR3: CARGTAFWPQHF

V: TRBV7-9
J: TRBJ2-6
size: NA
CDR3: CASSLDLGQGLSGANVLTF

V: TRBV3-1
J: TRBJ1-5
size: NA
CDR3: CASSQGLGNAGRPQHF

V: TRBV30
J: TRBJ1-5
size: few
CDR3: CAWREQGSNQPQHF

V: TRBV10-3
J: TRBJ1-2
size: NA
CDR3: CAISGLLANPYGCTF

V: TRBV29-1
J: TRBJ2-2
size: few
CDR3: CSVRPGRPTGELFF

V: TRBV12-5
J: TRBJ2-2
size: NA
CDR3: CASPGGRRPGGTGELFF

V: TRBV27
J: TRBJ2-3
size: many
CDR3: CASSYSGYGSTDTQYF